This T cell receptor (beta chain) was found in a study of blood T cell repertoires in COVID-19. Study at large: Acute and convalescent COVID-19 specimens originated in the United States, Italy and Spain. PBMCs, B-cell-depleted T cells, or T cells provided the cDNA or gDNA that made up the material.

How the authors handled the data: Nucleated cell counts were estimated from reference gene primer amplification. The assay was immunoSEQ multiplex PCR, and TCRdb's table has in-frame clones only and misses some. D and trimming were read from the DNA, whereas the V and J calls and clone size are those reported in that table. This sample has around 98,000 clones, with roughly 83% found just once. From germline, CDR1 is LGHNA and CDR2 YSLEER. The CDR3 is 17 amino acids. V dropped 0 bases and J dropped 5 bases, with 18 bases sitting between them. This clonotype was sampled from a woman in her sixties with acute or convalescent COVID-19. The gene calls are TRBV4-3 and TRBJ2-3, with TRBD2 as a possible D gene (6 bases). The sample taken for sequencing was peripheral blood. The CDR3 region is CASSQEEGAPAVDTQYF. CDR3 DNA sequence: TGCGCCAGCAGCCAAGAGGAGGGAGCTCCCGCGGTAGATACGCAGTATTTT.